The sequence of this T cell receptor beta chain was determined in a study of blood T cell repertoires in COVID-19. Seattle cases were enrolled at active infection and followed longitudinally. Profiling relied on immunoSEQ multiplex PCR, and the TCRdb table lists in-frame clones only, not all of them. This sample has approximately 90,000 clones, with roughly 74% found just once. This clone was observed once. CDR3 length equals 15 residues. Germline values: CDR1 SGHNT, CDR2 YENEEA. The V and J ends lost 5 bases and 3 bases respectively, with 16 bases between them. The TCR comes from a man in his sixties or seventies with COVID-19, enrolled during active disease. The sequencing sample was made of peripheral blood. The genes are TRBV11-3 and TRBJ2-5; unclear D gene. CDR3 sequence reads: CASSPPPLSEETQYF. CDR3 nucleotide sequence: TGTGCCAGCAGCCCCCCCCCTCTTAGTGAAGAGACCCAGTACTTC.